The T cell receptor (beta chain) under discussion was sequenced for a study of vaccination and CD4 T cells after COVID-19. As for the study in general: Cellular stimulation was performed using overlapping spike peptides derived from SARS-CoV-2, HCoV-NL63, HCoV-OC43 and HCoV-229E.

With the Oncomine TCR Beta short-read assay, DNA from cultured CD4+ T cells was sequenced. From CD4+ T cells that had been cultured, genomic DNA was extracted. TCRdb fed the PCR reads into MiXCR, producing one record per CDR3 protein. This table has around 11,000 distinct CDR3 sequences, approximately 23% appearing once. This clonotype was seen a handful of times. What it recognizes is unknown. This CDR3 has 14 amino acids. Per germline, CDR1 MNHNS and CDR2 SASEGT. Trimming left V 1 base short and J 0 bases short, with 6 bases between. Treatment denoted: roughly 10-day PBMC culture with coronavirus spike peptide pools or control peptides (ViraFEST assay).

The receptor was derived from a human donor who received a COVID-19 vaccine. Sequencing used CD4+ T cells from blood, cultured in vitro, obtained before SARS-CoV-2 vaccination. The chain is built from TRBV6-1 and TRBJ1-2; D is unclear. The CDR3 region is CASSEGITNYGYTF. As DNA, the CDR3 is TGTGCCAGCAGTGAAGGCATCACTAACTATGGCTACACCTTC.